Included here is one T cell receptor beta chain sequence, with context. The CDR3 end falls 3 residues outside the read, so it is completed with the germline J gene. These data are taken from a study of T cells in women clearing cervical HPV infection. The repertoire was sequenced with immunoSEQ multiplex PCR; TCRdb's copy has only in-frame clones and lacks some. The table lists about 22,000 clones. The germline gives CDR1 GTSNPN, CDR2 SVGIG (reference sequence). This CDR3 is 13 amino acids long. The J segment lost 4 bases and the V segment lost 4 bases, leaving 6 bases of the junction unmatched. This receptor was identified in a woman aged 18 to 69 with a cervical HPV16 infection that either progressed to CIN3+ or cleared (not recorded which). The sample consisted of blood buffy coat. The chain has TRBV30 and TRBJ2-7; 8 bases line up with TRBD2. CDR3 DNA (partial): TGTGCCTGGAAACGGACTAGCACGTACGAG. Encoded protein: CAWKRTSTYE. The full CDR3 sequence reads CAWKRTSTYEQYF.